The 9 T cell receptor beta chains listed next were all sequenced from one sample in a study of blood T cell repertoires in COVID-19. TCRdb's copy holds only in-frame clones and misses some; the assay was immunoSEQ multiplex PCR. In the table there are roughly 240,000 clones, roughly 85% of which are singletons. Material: peripheral blood. The origin of the receptors is a man in his sixties who had recovered from COVID-19.

J is TRBJ1-3 and V is TRBV19; 7 positions match TRBD1. Per germline, CDR1 LNHDA and CDR2 SQIVND (reference sequence). The ends lost 3 bases at V and 4 bases at J; junction bases unmatched: 9. The length of the CDR3 is 16 residues. Here the CDR3 DNA reads TGTGCCAGTAGTATTCACAGGGGATCCCGCGGAAACACCATATATTTT. Its protein product is CASSIHRGSRGNTIYF.

V gene TRBV6-5 combines with J gene TRBJ1-3; 7 bases line up with TRBD1. From germline, CDR1 is MNHEY and CDR2 SVGAGI. The V and J ends lost 6 bases and 3 bases, in that order; junction bases with no gene match: 8. This CDR3 is 15 amino acids long. The DNA of the CDR3 is TGTGCCAGCAGGGAGACCGGGACAGTTGGAAACACCATATATTTT. Residues: CASRETGTVGNTIYF.

V and J are TRBV5-6 and TRBJ1-2, with TRBD1 as a possible D gene (5 bases). Between the trimmed V and J ends, which lost 4 bases and 4 bases, there was a span of 17 bases. Germline-derived CDR1 and CDR2 are SGHDT and YYEEEE. CDR3 length equals 15 residues. For the CDR3, the DNA is TGTGCCAGCAGCCTCGGGACTCAAGAATTCTATGGCTACACCTTC. Its translation is CASSLGTQEFYGYTF.

The CDR3 protein is CASSPIAGYSTDTQYF. As DNA, the CDR3 is TGTGCCAGCAGTCCGATAGCCGGGTATAGCACAGATACGCAGTATTTT. V gene TRBV6-6 combines with J gene TRBJ2-3; D call uncertain. The germline gives CDR1 MNHNY, CDR2 SVGAGI (reference sequence). This CDR3 spans 16 amino acids. Trimming took 5 bases from V and 0 from J, leaving 15 bases between them.

The J gene is TRBJ2-1, the V gene TRBV6-1; 7 bases line up with TRBD2. This CDR3 spans 16 amino acids. The germline CDR1 and CDR2 sequences are MNHNS and SASEGT. Trimming cost V 2 bases and J 2 bases; bases outside gene matches: 6. CDR3: CASSESLAAPYNEQFF. CDR3 nucleotide sequence: TGTGCCAGCAGTGAAAGTCTAGCGGCTCCCTACAATGAGCAGTTCTTC.

This clone was observed a few times. The rearrangement joins TRBV4-2 to TRBJ2-1, with 9 bases matching TRBD2. The CDR3 sequence is 16 residues long. The V gene's germline CDR1 is LGHNA and CDR2 YNFKEQ. V shed 5 bases and J 1 base; nucleotides not matched to a gene: 6. CDR3 loop: CASSYSGSGSYNEQFF. The CDR3, as DNA: TGTGCCAGCAGCTATAGCGGGAGTGGGTCCTACAATGAGCAGTTCTTC.

The chain is built from TRBV7-6 and TRBJ2-7, with a possible D match to TRBD1 (6 bases). The CDR3 sequence is 13 residues long. Trimming removed 3 bases from V and 3 bases from J, with 9 bases in between. Per germline, CDR1 SGHVS and CDR2 FNYEAQ. The CDR3 sequence: CASSFTDSYEQYF. CDR3 nucleotides: TGTGCCAGCAGCTTCACGGACAGCTACGAGCAGTACTTC.

This clone has more than one count but fewer than ten. This sequence joins TRBV10-3 and TRBJ1-2, with TRBD1 identical over 7 bases. This CDR3 comprises 14 residues. V lost 3 bases, J lost 2 bases, and 3 bases stayed unmatched. Per the germline V gene, CDR1 is ENHRY and CDR2 is SYGVKD. The CDR3 region has the DNA TGTGCCATCAGTGATATGGGACAGAACTATGGCTACACCTTC. It encodes CAISDMGQNYGYTF.

V gene TRBV30 combines with J gene TRBJ2-1; 8 nucleotides align to TRBD1. Unmatched junction bases numbered 9, after V lost 5 bases and J lost 0 bases. The CDR3 extends over 16 amino acids. Per the germline V gene, CDR1 is GTSNPN and CDR2 is SVGIG (reference sequence). The CDR3: CAWARGLSGSYNEQFF. The CDR3 DNA sequence: TGTGCCTGGGCCAGGGGGCTCTCGGGCTCCTACAATGAGCAGTTCTTC. The full variable domain, completed using reference TRBV30 and TRBJ2-1, is SQTIHQWPATLVQPVGSPLSLECTVEGTSNPNLYWYRQAAGRGLQLLFYSVGIGQISSEVPQNLSASRPQDRQFILSSKKLLLSDSGFYLCAWARGLSGSYNEQFFGPGTRLTVL.